This T cell receptor (beta chain) was captured by sequencing in a study of blood T cell repertoires in COVID-19. Study-level background: Both acute and convalescent COVID-19 samples were obtained from the United States, Italy and Spain. In each case, the material was cDNA or gDNA derived from T cells, B-cell-depleted T cells, or PBMCs.

This clone has more than one count but fewer than ten. Original handling: Quantification of nucleated cells was approximated via reference gene primer amplification. Measured with immunoSEQ multiplex PCR; TCRdb has only the in-frame clones, and not every one. V and J calls and clone size are copied from that table; D and trimming were computed from the DNA. The sample has about 69,000 clones, approximately 75% seen once. The V and J ends lost 1 base and 6 bases, in that order; junction bases with no gene match: 10. CDR3 length: 17 residues. CDR1 and CDR2 (germline): SGHNT, YENEEA. The rearrangement joins TRBV11-3 to TRBJ2-1, with 9 bases identical to TRBD1. The sequence derives from a human donor in a cohort sampled during active COVID-19. Source material: peripheral blood. This CDR3 reads CASSLGDRVRVSNEQFF. The CDR3 DNA reads as TGTGCCAGCAGCTTAGGGGACAGGGTCAGAGTAAGCAATGAGCAGTTCTTC.